The 27 T cell receptor beta chains reported below all come from one sample, sequenced in a study of blood T cell repertoires in COVID-19. The protocol was immunoSEQ multiplex PCR, while the TCRdb copy is restricted to in-frame clones and leaves out a portion. The sample comprises over 150,000 clones, around 86% of which are singletons, and about 3% rests with the top ten. Sample: peripheral blood. These receptor sequences come from a man in his forties with active or convalescent COVID-19.

The gene calls are TRBV3-1 (or the pseudogene TRBV3-2) and TRBJ1-2, with D hard to call. From germline, CDR1 is LGHDT and CDR2 YNNKEL (reference sequence). The CDR3 extends over 15 amino acids. The ends were cut back, 0 bases at V and 3 bases at J, with 11 bases in the middle. CDR3 region: CASSQDWRLDYGYTF. As DNA, the CDR3 is TGTGCCAGCAGCCAAGATTGGCGGTTAGACTATGGCTACACCTTC.

The CDR3 here is CASSEEAGMDTEAFF. As DNA, the CDR3 is TGTGCCAGCAGTGAAGAAGCAGGGATGGACACTGAAGCTTTCTTT. The chain couples TRBV25-1 to TRBJ1-1; D might be TRBD1 (5 bases). CDR3 length: 15 amino acids. Germline assignment: CDR1 MGHDK and CDR2 SYGVNS. The V end lost 2 bases, the J end lost 3 bases, and 13 bases lay between the germline ends.

This clone was recorded only once. This chain links TRBV6-5 with TRBJ1-5; 7 positions match TRBD1. CDR3 size: 14 residues. Germline loops: CDR1 MNHEY, CDR2 SVGAGI. Trimming removed 5 bases from V and 4 bases from J; junction bases left unmatched: 5. The CDR3 loop is CASSPGTANQPQHF. The DNA of the CDR3 is TGTGCCAGCAGTCCCGGGACAGCGAATCAGCCCCAGCATTTT.

This clone has a handful of counts. This chain uses TRBV4-2 with TRBJ2-7, with TRBD2 matching over 9 bases. Trimming at V came to 0 bases and at J to 5 bases, leaving 5 bases not matched to a gene. The CDR3 is 15 residues long. Germline CDR1 LGHNA, CDR2 YNFKEQ. CDR3 nucleotide sequence: TGTGCCAGCAGCCAAGAGGGACTAGCAAGTAACGAGCAGTACTTC. Translated: CASSQEGLASNEQYF.

This sequence joins TRBV2 and TRBJ2-7; 9 nucleotides align to TRBD2. The CDR3 contains 15 residues. V lost 1 base and J lost 5; bases outside the gene matches: 6. Per the germline V gene, CDR1 is SNHLY and CDR2 is FYNNEI. CDR3 bases: TGTGCCAGCAGTGAAGTGTTAGCGGGGGCAAACGAGCAGTACTTC. This codes for CASSEVLAGANEQYF.

The chain carries TRBV28 and TRBJ1-5; TRBD1 might be the D (5 bases). Trimming stripped 3 bases from V and 0 bases from J, with 9 bases between. This CDR3 has 15 residues. Germline lookup yields CDR1 MDHEN and CDR2 SYDVKM. CDR3 in DNA: TGTGCCAGCAGTTTCGAGACAGCTAGCAATCAGCCCCAGCATTTT. Translation: CASSFETASNQPQHF.

V gene TRBV29-1 combines with J gene TRBJ2-7; possibly TRBD2 for D (5 bases). Germline CDR1 is SQVTM and CDR2 is ANQGSEA. V shed 5 bases and J shed 5 bases, with 10 bases lying between them. The CDR3 consists of 11 residues. The CDR3 protein is CSVYGVHEQYF. The CDR3 DNA reads TGCAGCGTTTACGGGGTGCACGAGCAGTACTTC.

This sequence joins TRBV12-1 and TRBJ1-2; whether TRBD1, the table's D call, matches the DNA was not checked. TRBV12-1 is given as a pseudogene. The CDR3 loop spans 13 amino acids. CDR3 DNA: TGTGCCAGCAGCAAGGACAGCTTCTATGGCTACACCTTC. It translates to CASSKDSFYGYTF.

The chain joins TRBV12-3 or TRBV12-4 to TRBJ1-5, with 10 bases identical to TRBD1. The CDR3 is made up of 13 amino acids. J was trimmed by 7 bases and V by 6 bases; bases with no gene match: 3. CDR3 nucleotides: TGTGCCAGCAGGGGACAGGGGTTCCAGCCCCAGCATTTT. This codes for CASRGQGFQPQHF.

This chain connects TRBV3-1 (or the pseudogene TRBV3-2) to TRBJ2-7, with TRBD1 matching over 9 bases. Germline CDR1 reads LGHDT; CDR2 reads YNNKEL (reference sequence). J lost 1 base, V lost 8 bases, and 3 bases had no gene match. The CDR3 runs 13 residues. CDR3 DNA: TGTGCCAGCCAGGGACAGGGATCCTACGAGCAGTACTTC. Protein sequence: CASQGQGSYEQYF.

V usage is TRBV19 and J usage is TRBJ1-2; 12 bases fit TRBD1. CDR3 length: 17 residues. The V segment lost 6 bases and the J segment 8 bases; nucleotides outside the gene matches: 16. Germline V CDR1 and CDR2: LNHDA, SQIVND (reference sequence). Here the CDR3 DNA reads TGTGCCAGTAGAATGCCGGGACAGGGGGCTTGGTTTGACGGCTACACCTTC. Its translation: CASRMPGQGAWFDGYTF. The whole variable domain, remainder taken from reference TRBV19 and TRBJ1-2, is DGGITQSPKYLFRKEGQNVTLSCEQNLNHDAMYWYRQDPGQGLRLIYYSQIVNDFQKGDIAEGYSVSREKKESFPLTVTSAQKNPTAFYLCASRMPGQGAWFDGYTFGSGTRLTVV.

The V gene is TRBV24-1, the J gene TRBJ2-1; 8 positions match TRBD1. V was pared by 2 bases and J by 6 bases, with 8 bases of the junction left unmatched. This CDR3 is built from 16 residues. Germline loops: CDR1 KGHDR, CDR2 SFDVKD. CDR3 nucleotides: TGTGCCACCAGTGATTATGTACAGGGGGGAGGCAATGAGCAGTTCTTC. It specifies CATSDYVQGGGNEQFF.

This chain joins TRBV21-1 and TRBJ1-4. TRBV21-1 is an annotated pseudogene. The CDR3 contains 15 residues. In nucleotides, the CDR3 is TGTGCCAGCAGCAAAGTGAGGGGCGCGGGAGAAAAACTGTTTTTT. This sequence encodes CASSKVRGAGEKLFF.

This rearrangement joins TRBV30 to TRBJ1-6; 7 nucleotides align to TRBD1. The V gene end was trimmed by 0 bases and the J gene end by 7 bases; junction bases not matched to a gene: 3. The V gene's germline CDR1 is GTSNPN and CDR2 SVGIG (reference sequence). The CDR3 is made up of 14 amino acids. The CDR3 nucleotides are TGTGCCTGGAGTGTTGGGACAGACAATTCACCCCTCCACTTT. Its translation is CAWSVGTDNSPLHF.

A few counts support this clone. The V gene is TRBV30, the J gene TRBJ1-2; 7 bases are a match to TRBD1. V lost 0 bases and J lost 8; bases outside the gene matches: 3. The V gene's germline CDR1 is GTSNPN and CDR2 SVGIG (reference sequence). The CDR3 totals 12 residues. The chain's CDR3 is CAWSVGQAGYTF. In DNA, the CDR3 is TGTGCCTGGAGTGTAGGACAGGCGGGCTACACCTTC.

This chain joins TRBV2 and TRBJ2-7; D uncertain. The germline gives CDR1 SNHLY, CDR2 FYNNEI. The CDR3 runs to 13 residues. Trimming left V 5 bases short and J 1 base short, with 9 bases between. The CDR3 loop reads CASSPGLSYEQYF. In DNA form, the CDR3 reads TGTGCCAGCAGTCCGGGTCTATCCTACGAGCAGTACTTC.

The chain employs TRBV7-3 and TRBJ1-6; D unclear. The germline V gene encodes CDR1 SGHTA and CDR2 FQGTGA. The CDR3 sequence is 16 residues long. V shed 2 bases and J shed 0 bases, with 8 bases lying between them. The CDR3 sequence is CASSLGPSSYNSPLHF. The CDR3 DNA sequence: TGTGCCAGCAGCTTAGGTCCGAGCTCCTATAATTCACCCCTCCACTTT.

J is TRBJ2-7 and V is TRBV9, with no clear D. V lost 4 bases and J 3 bases, leaving 8 bases between the germline ends. Germline loops: CDR1 SGDLS, CDR2 YYNGEE. This CDR3 spans 12 amino acids. CDR3 amino acids: CASSKTDYEQYF. The CDR3 bases are TGTGCCAGCAGCAAGACTGACTACGAGCAGTACTTC.

The rearrangement joins TRBV24-1 to TRBJ2-3, with D possibly TRBD2 on 7 matching bases. V was clipped by 5 bases and J by 0 bases, with 11 bases between them. The CDR3 is 15 residues long. Per the germline V gene, CDR1 is KGHDR and CDR2 is SFDVKD. The CDR3 loop reads CATSAAGASTDTQYF. DNA for the CDR3: TGTGCCACCAGTGCTGCGGGGGCTAGCACAGATACGCAGTATTTT.

This chain uses TRBV10-3 with TRBJ1-2; D possibly corresponds to TRBD1 (5 bases). This CDR3 has 13 amino acids. Germline V CDR1 and CDR2: ENHRY, SYGVKD. V gave up 4 bases and J gave up 4 bases, with 10 bases separating them. The CDR3 region has the DNA TGTGCCATCAGTGCTGGGACTCGCTATGGCTACACCTTC. Translated, it gives CAISAGTRYGYTF.

This clone was detected only once. CDR3 bases: TGTGCCAGTAGTGAGAAGGGGACTTTCTATGGCTACACCTTC. This codes for CASSEKGTFYGYTF. This chain connects TRBV19 to TRBJ1-2, with a tentative D call TRBD1 (5 bases). The CDR3 contains 14 residues. Trimming removed 5 bases at V and 4 bases at J, with 14 bases between. The V gene's germline CDR1 is LNHDA and CDR2 SQIVND (reference sequence).

This clone was recorded once. The J gene is TRBJ1-1, the V gene TRBV15, with a possible D match to TRBD1 (5 bases). The CDR3 sequence is 13 residues long. V was shortened by 3 bases and J by 7 bases, with 12 bases between the two germline ends. Germline loops: CDR1 LNHNV, CDR2 YYDKDF (reference sequence). CDR3 DNA sequence: TGTGCCACCAGCAGTGATCGGGGGAGTGAAGCTTTCTTT. The encoded protein is CATSSDRGSEAFF.

This clone was found a few times. This chain uses TRBV5-4 with TRBJ1-3; D remains unclear. The germline V and J ends were trimmed by 4 bases and 4 bases, with 18 bases remaining between them. The CDR3 runs to 16 residues. Germline values: CDR1 SGHNT, CDR2 YYREEE (reference sequence). The CDR3 DNA reads as TGTGCCAGCAGCCCCACGGGCTCCCCGGGAGGAAACACCATATATTTT. Its protein is CASSPTGSPGGNTIYF.

CDR3 coding DNA: TGTGCCAGCAGTTTAGAAGGCAGGGGCACCGGGGAGCTGTTTTTT. Translation gives CASSLEGRGTGELFF. The V and J genes are TRBV27 and TRBJ2-2, with a weak D call TRBD1 (6 bases). Trimming pared 2 bases from V and 4 bases from J, leaving 11 bases between. Germline CDR1 reads MNHEY; CDR2 reads SMNVEV (reference sequence). CDR3 length: 15 amino acids.

This clone was recorded once. The rearrangement uses TRBV27 and TRBJ1-6, with TRBD1 matching 10 bases. This CDR3 spans 16 amino acids. Trimming cost V 8 bases and J 10 bases; bases outside gene matches: 14. Germline CDR1 and CDR2: MNHEY and SMNVEV (reference sequence). The CDR3 sequence is CASRGRTGGAWSPLHF. CDR3 DNA sequence: TGTGCCAGCCGAGGGCGGACAGGGGGAGCTTGGTCACCCCTCCACTTT.

V gene TRBV7-8 combines with J gene TRBJ1-1, with TRBD1 matching 8 bases. The CDR3 has 21 residues. Germline V lookup: CDR1 SGHVS, CDR2 FQNEAQ. The trim removed 3 bases at V and 3 bases at J, leaving 24 bases unmatched. The CDR3 loop reads CASSFVAWLVQGAWKDTEAFF. CDR3 sequence (DNA): TGTGCCAGCAGCTTCGTGGCGTGGTTGGTCCAGGGGGCATGGAAAGACACTGAAGCTTTCTTT.

This chain links TRBV7-8 with TRBJ1-4, with D perhaps matching TRBD1 (6 bases). This CDR3 region has 16 residues. Germline CDR1 SGHVS, CDR2 FQNEAQ. V lost 5 bases and J 0 bases, leaving 13 bases between the germline ends. The CDR3: CASSPRGGATNEKLFF. As DNA, the CDR3 is TGTGCCAGCAGCCCCCGGGGGGGCGCAACTAATGAAAAACTGTTTTTT.